One sample yielded the 14 T cell receptor beta chains listed below, sequenced in a study of blood T cell repertoires in COVID-19. Here immunoSEQ multiplex PCR was the method, and the copy in TCRdb shows in-frame clones only, minus some. The data hold 9,000 to 13,000 clones, with about 90% observed a single time. What was sequenced was peripheral blood. Source of these receptors: a human donor in a cohort sampled during active COVID-19.

This clone was observed a single time. This chain uses TRBV7-9 with TRBJ1-2, with D hard to call. From germline, CDR1 is SEHNR and CDR2 FQNEAQ (reference sequence). Trimming removed 10 bases from V and 5 bases from J, with 8 bases in between. The CDR3 spans 10 residues. CDR3 bases: TGTGCCATCGAGTGGTATGGCTACACCTTC. This codes for CAIEWYGYTF.

This clone has only a few counts. Other DNA sequences in this sample translate to the same CDR3. CDR3 sequence reads: CASSPNYEQYF. The CDR3, as DNA: TGTGCCAGCTCACCTAACTACGAGCAGTACTTC. The chain links TRBV18 to TRBJ2-7; no reliable D call. The CDR3 totals 11 residues. The V gene lost 3 bases and the J gene lost 3 bases, with 3 bases spanning the gap. Germline V lookup: CDR1 KGHSH, CDR2 LQKENI.

V usage is TRBV19 and J usage is TRBJ1-2, with 7 bases matching TRBD1. CDR1 and CDR2 from the germline V gene are LNHDA and SQIVND (reference sequence). The V gene end was trimmed by 6 bases and the J gene end by 4 bases; junction bases not matched to a gene: 2. This CDR3 region has 12 residues. CDR3 loop: CASRQGFYGYTF. DNA of the CDR3: TGTGCCAGTAGACAGGGGTTCTATGGCTACACCTTC.

V usage is TRBV28 and J usage is TRBJ2-5; no clear D gene. The length of the CDR3 is 15 residues. Germline lookup yields CDR1 MDHEN and CDR2 SYDVKM. Trimming took 8 bases from V and 0 from J, leaving 16 bases between them. The CDR3 spells CASSSVNQYQETQYF. As DNA, the CDR3 is TGTGCCAGCTCGTCAGTGAACCAGTACCAAGAGACCCAGTACTTC.

V and J are TRBV25-1 and TRBJ1-3, with unresolved D. The CDR3 sequence is 14 residues long. Between the trimmed V and J ends, which lost 4 bases and 0 bases, there was a span of 7 bases. Germline assignment: CDR1 MGHDK and CDR2 SYGVNS. CDR3 DNA: TGTGCCAGCAGTGGGGCAGGCTCTGGAAACACCATATATTTT. Protein product: CASSGAGSGNTIYF.

The chain links TRBV7-2 to TRBJ1-4; 9 nucleotides align to TRBD1. Losses at the gene ends were 6 bases for V and 6 bases for J; bases not matched to a gene: 8. There are 15 residues in the CDR3. The V gene's germline CDR1 is SGHTA and CDR2 FQGNSA. The DNA of the CDR3 is TGTGCCAGCAGTCCAACAGGGGGCGTTTATGAAAAACTGTTTTTT. It translates to CASSPTGGVYEKLFF.

This chain joins TRBV20-1 and TRBJ2-3, with D uncertain. The CDR3 has 12 amino acids. Germline V gene lookup returns CDR1 DFQATT and CDR2 SNEGSKA (reference sequence). Between the trimmed V and J ends, which lost 4 bases and 6 bases, there was a span of 11 bases. The CDR3 nucleotides read TGCAGTGCTATTGACCCGAGGGATACGCAGTATTTT. Translated: CSAIDPRDTQYF.

The CDR3 is CASSPIGSYNEQFF. CDR3 sequence (DNA): TGCGCCAGCAGCCCAATCGGCTCCTACAATGAGCAGTTCTTC. The chain is built from TRBV4-1 and TRBJ2-1, with D unclear. The length of the CDR3 is 14 residues. Trimming took 4 bases from V and 0 from J, leaving 7 bases between them. The germline V gene has CDR1 MGHRA and CDR2 YSYEKL.

CDR3 residues: CASSPGAQGAGDTQYF. CDR3 nucleotides: TGCGCCAGCAGCCCTGGGGCGCAGGGGGCAGGAGATACGCAGTATTTT. The rearrangement links TRBV5-1 to TRBJ2-3, with 8 positions matching TRBD1. This CDR3 is 16 amino acids long. Germline CDR1 SGHRS, CDR2 YFSETQ. With 4 bases clipped from V and 5 bases from J, the junction kept 12 bases outside the gene matches.

The chain carries TRBV7-9 and TRBJ2-7, with 9 positions matching TRBD1. Germline V CDR1 and CDR2: SEHNR, FQNEAQ (reference sequence). CDR3 length equals 15 residues. J was trimmed by 5 bases and V by 3 bases; bases with no gene match: 8. The CDR3 sequence is CASSLNRGLNNEQYF. The CDR3 nucleotides read TGTGCCAGCAGCTTGAACAGGGGGCTGAATAACGAGCAGTACTTC. Full variable domain (outside the CDR3, taken from reference TRBV7-9 and TRBJ2-7): DTGVSQNPRHKITKRGQNVTFRCDPISEHNRLYWYRQTLGQGPEFLTYFQNEAQLEKSRLLSDRFSAERPKGSFSTLEIQRTEQGDSAMYLCASSLNRGLNNEQYFGPGTRLTVT.

CDR3 sequence: CASGLNRGSTDTQYF. In DNA form, the CDR3 reads TGTGCTAGTGGTTTGAACAGGGGAAGCACAGATACGCAGTATTTT. This chain connects TRBV12-5 to TRBJ2-3; TRBD1 matches at 7 bases. V lost 2 bases to trimming and J lost 0 bases; unmatched junction nucleotides: 2. CDR3 length: 15 amino acids. Germline-derived CDR1 and CDR2 are LGHNT and FRNRAP. Full variable domain (missing parts from reference TRBV12-5 and TRBJ2-3): DARVTQTPRHKVTEMGQEVTMRCQPILGHNTVFWYRQTMMQGLELLAYFRNRAPLDDSGMPKDRFSAEMPDATLATLKIQPSEPRDSAVYFCASGLNRGSTDTQYFGPGTRLTVL.

This clone was counted a single time. This chain links TRBV7-9 with TRBJ2-7, with D tentatively TRBD2 (6 bases). Germline V CDR1 and CDR2: SEHNR, FQNEAQ (reference sequence). Trimming cost V 5 bases and J 4 bases, with 9 bases left between them. CDR3 length: 12 amino acids. The CDR3 is CASSRGGYEQYF. CDR3 nucleotides: TGTGCCAGCAGCCGAGGAGGGTACGAGCAGTACTTC.

The chain couples TRBV4-3 to TRBJ2-3; TRBD1 might be the D (6 bases). Germline assignment: CDR1 LGHNA and CDR2 YSLEER. The CDR3 runs to 14 residues. V was shortened by 4 bases and J by 4 bases, with 12 bases between the two germline ends. The CDR3 DNA reads TGCGCCAGCAGCCCCCGGACAGTCCCAGATACGCAGTATTTT. It is translated as CASSPRTVPDTQYF.

V and J are TRBV4-1 and TRBJ1-1, with D unresolved. Germline V gene lookup returns CDR1 MGHRA and CDR2 YSYEKL. The germline V and J ends were trimmed by 1 base and 11 bases, with 17 bases remaining between them. The length of the CDR3 is 14 residues. The CDR3 region is CASSQGPAGSWAFF. The DNA for the CDR3 is TGCGCCAGCAGCCAAGGACCCGCGGGGTCGTGGGCTTTCTTT.